What follows are 29 T cell receptor beta chains derived from one specimen sequenced in a study of T cell responses to AZD1222 COVID-19 vaccine. TCRdb keeps only in-frame clones here, not all; method: immunoSEQ multiplex PCR. Counted here are about 74,000 clones, approximately 90% occurring once; the ten biggest clones make up 6.5% to 9.5%. The specimen comprised peripheral blood, sampled 28 days after the second AZD1222 dose. Every receptor here comes from an adult who received the AZD1222 COVID-19 vaccine.

The chain uses TRBV3-1 (or the pseudogene TRBV3-2) and TRBJ1-2; D is ambiguous. Trimming cost V 1 base and J 1 base, with 4 bases left between them. The CDR3 consists of 13 residues. CDR1 LGHDT and CDR2 YNNKEL come from the germline V gene (reference sequence). CDR3 bases: TGTGCCAGCAGCCAAGGCTATAACTATGGCTACACCTTC. Protein sequence: CASSQGYNYGYTF.

This clone appeared once. V is TRBV6-5 and J is TRBJ1-1, with 9 bases identical to TRBD1. The CDR3 spans 15 residues. CDR1 and CDR2 from the germline V gene are MNHEY and SVGAGI. V was clipped by 2 bases and J by 9 bases; unmatched bases: 10. In nucleotides, the CDR3 is TGTGCCAGCAGTTACGCCCGGGACAGGGTGAGGAAAGCTTTCTTT. Amino acid sequence: CASSYARDRVRKAFF.

This clone has a single count. V is TRBV30 and J is TRBJ2-1; D remains ambiguous. The length of the CDR3 is 12 residues. Germline values: CDR1 GTSNPN, CDR2 SVGIG (reference sequence). Trimming shortened V by 8 bases and J by 5 bases, and 13 bases separated the two germline ends. The CDR3 DNA sequence: TGTGCCGCCATTAGGGCCAACAATGAGCAGTTCTTC. Protein: CAAIRANNEQFF. The entire variable domain, with the rest obtained from reference TRBV30 and TRBJ2-1, is as follows: SQTIHQWPATLVQPVGSPLSLECTVEGTSNPNLYWYRQAAGRGLQLLFYSVGIGQISSEVPQNLSASRPQDRQFILSSKKLLLSDSGFYLCAAIRANNEQFFGPGTRLTVL.

The CDR3 reads CASSALGTPGNTIYF. Here the CDR3 DNA reads TGTGCCAGCAGCGCGCTCGGGACGCCGGGAAACACCATATATTTT. V usage is TRBV7-2 and J usage is TRBJ1-3; D is perhaps TRBD1 (5 bases). The V end was cut by 5 bases, the J end by 4 bases, with 15 bases between. Germline CDR1 is SGHTA and CDR2 is FQGNSA. The CDR3 loop spans 15 amino acids. Full variable domain (missing parts from reference TRBV7-2 and TRBJ1-3): GAGVSQSPSNKVTEKGKDVELRCDPISGHTALYWYRQSLGQGLEFLIYFQGNSAPDKSGLPSDRFSAERTGGSVSTLTIQRTQQEDSAVYLCASSALGTPGNTIYFGEGSWLTVV.

The chain joins TRBV5-5 to TRBJ2-7; 11 bases match TRBD2. The CDR3 sequence is 14 residues long. Germline V gene data show CDR1 as SGHKS and CDR2 as YYEKEE (reference sequence). V trimming: 3 bases; J trimming: 7 bases; junction bases outside the gene matches: 6. The CDR3 nucleotides read TGTGCCAGCAGCTATCTAGCGGGAGGTGGAGAGCAGTACTTC. Translation: CASSYLAGGGEQYF.

The CDR3 loop reads CASSPNKGFWTEAFF. DNA for the CDR3: TGTGCCAGCAGCCCGAATAAGGGGTTTTGGACTGAAGCTTTCTTT. This chain joins TRBV5-6 and TRBJ1-1, with D maybe TRBD1 (5 bases). The CDR3 loop spans 15 amino acids. Trimming pared 4 bases from V and 5 bases from J, leaving 18 bases between. Germline assignment: CDR1 SGHDT and CDR2 YYEEEE.

The chain employs TRBV7-3 and TRBJ2-1, with 7 bases aligning to TRBD2. Germline V gene sequence: CDR1 SGHTA, CDR2 FQGTGA. V was pared by 1 base and J by 10 bases, with 4 bases of the junction left unmatched. The CDR3 is made up of 13 amino acids. The CDR3 loop is CASSLSGRQEQFF. CDR3 in DNA: TGTGCCAGCAGCTTAAGCGGGAGACAGGAGCAGTTCTTC.

This chain links TRBV6-5 with TRBJ1-1; TRBD1 matches at 8 bases. V lost 5 bases and J lost 2; bases outside the gene matches: 7. Germline V gives CDR1 MNHEY, CDR2 SVGAGI. CDR3 size: 15 residues. The CDR3 reads CASSPRTGPNTEAFF. The CDR3 DNA follows: TGTGCCAGCAGTCCCCGGACAGGGCCAAACACTGAAGCTTTCTTT.

The V gene is TRBV9, the J gene TRBJ1-2; D gene ambiguous. V gave up 3 bases and J gave up 0 bases, with 9 bases separating them. Per the germline V gene, CDR1 is SGDLS and CDR2 is YYNGEE. This CDR3 is built from 14 residues. CDR3 amino acids: CASSANYANYGYTF. As DNA, the CDR3 is TGTGCCAGCAGCGCCAACTACGCTAACTATGGCTACACCTTC.

This chain links TRBV24-1 with TRBJ1-5; unclear D gene. This CDR3 is 13 amino acids long. Germline V gives CDR1 KGHDR, CDR2 SFDVKD. The V end lost 4 bases, the J end lost 7 bases, and 10 bases lay between the germline ends. Here the CDR3 reads CATSDPPGQPQHF. The CDR3, as DNA: TGTGCCACCAGTGACCCCCCGGGACAGCCCCAGCATTTT.

The chain carries TRBV2 and TRBJ2-1; the D call may be TRBD1 or TRBD2 (5 bases each). Trimming removed 11 bases from V and 7 bases from J, with 18 bases in between. There are 13 residues in the CDR3. Germline V CDR1 and CDR2: SNHLY, FYNNEI. The CDR3 region has the DNA TGTGCCGGCGGGTGGGACCTGAGGAATGAGCAGTTCTTC. Protein: CAGGWDLRNEQFF.

In this sample, this clone turned up once. The rearrangement links TRBV7-9 to TRBJ1-4, with no clear D. Trimming removed 3 bases at V and 0 bases at J, with 5 bases between. Germline V gene lookup returns CDR1 SEHNR and CDR2 FQNEAQ (reference sequence). The CDR3 length is 14 residues. CDR3 nucleotide sequence: TGTGCCAGCAGCTTCGAAGCAACTAATGAAAAACTGTTTTTT. Amino acid sequence: CASSFEATNEKLFF.

Regarding this clone: Other DNA sequences in the sample encode the same CDR3. The chain combines TRBV12-3 or TRBV12-4 with TRBJ2-5, with D hard to call. V was trimmed by 2 bases and J by 3 bases, leaving 1 base between them. The CDR3 loop spans 11 amino acids. Here the CDR3 reads CASSLKETQYF. CDR3 in DNA: TGTGCCAGCAGTTTAAAAGAGACCCAGTACTTC.

This chain connects TRBV7-9 to TRBJ2-7, with 7 bases lining up with TRBD1. V shed 2 bases and J 2 bases; nucleotides not matched to a gene: 9. CDR1 SEHNR and CDR2 FQNEAQ come from the germline V gene (reference sequence). This CDR3 has 16 residues. The CDR3 is CASSLPQDRFPYEQYF. The DNA for the CDR3 is TGTGCCAGCAGCTTACCGCAGGACAGGTTCCCCTACGAGCAGTACTTC. The full variable domain, rest sourced from reference TRBV7-9 and TRBJ2-7, is DTGVSQNPRHKITKRGQNVTFRCDPISEHNRLYWYRQTLGQGPEFLTYFQNEAQLEKSRLLSDRFSAERPKGSFSTLEIQRTEQGDSAMYLCASSLPQDRFPYEQYFGPGTRLTVT.

The CDR3 loop is CASSQDILLGGELFF. CDR3 bases: TGTGCCAGCAGCCAAGATATCCTCCTCGGAGGGGAGCTGTTTTTT. The genes are TRBV3-1 (or the pseudogene TRBV3-2) and TRBJ2-2; D is unresolved. Germline assignment: CDR1 LGHDT and CDR2 YNNKEL (reference sequence). V lost 0 bases, J lost 8 bases, and 13 bases lay in between. The CDR3 runs 15 residues.

V gene TRBV11-2 combines with J gene TRBJ1-2, with D possibly being TRBD1 (5 bases). CDR1 is SGHAT and CDR2 is FQNNGV in the germline V gene. V was clipped by 4 bases and J by 1 base, with 7 bases between them. CDR3 length equals 13 residues. The CDR3 sequence is CASSSGLNYGYTF. In DNA form, the CDR3 reads TGTGCCAGCAGCTCGGGGCTTAACTATGGCTACACCTTC.

This clone was detected a few times. The rearrangement links TRBV2 to TRBJ1-2; 10 nucleotides align to TRBD1. In germline, CDR1 is SNHLY, CDR2 FYNNEI. Trimming took 8 bases from V and 4 from J; bases not matched to a gene: 13. This CDR3 has 16 amino acids. CDR3 coding DNA: TGTGCCAGCCCCGAGAGTGAGACAGGGGGCTCCTATGGCTACACCTTC. Translation: CASPESETGGSYGYTF.

This clone has just one count. The chain joins TRBV3-1 (or the pseudogene TRBV3-2) to TRBJ2-2; unclear D gene. The CDR3 loop spans 13 amino acids. The V and J ends lost 0 bases and 5 bases respectively, with 4 bases between them. Germline V gene lookup returns CDR1 LGHDT and CDR2 YNNKEL (reference sequence). CDR3 coding DNA: TGTGCCAGCAGCCAAGAGAATACCGGGGAGCTGTTTTTT. It codes for CASSQENTGELFF.

V is TRBV28 and J is TRBJ1-1; D call uncertain. Deletions cut 4 bases from V and 1 base from J, with 16 bases between. In germline, CDR1 is MDHEN, CDR2 SYDVKM. The CDR3 runs to 16 residues. CDR3 loop: CASSSPGFTSNTEAFF. CDR3 bases: TGTGCCAGCAGTTCTCCGGGCTTCACTTCGAACACTGAAGCTTTCTTT. Full variable domain (outside the CDR3, taken from reference TRBV28 and TRBJ1-1): DVKVTQSSRYLVKRTGEKVFLECVQDMDHENMFWYRQDPGLGLRLIYFSYDVKMKEKGDIPEGYSVSREKKERFSLILESASTNQTSMYLCASSSPGFTSNTEAFFGQGTRLTVV.

V gene TRBV20-1 combines with J gene TRBJ2-1; D gene ambiguous. CDR1 and CDR2 from the germline V gene are DFQATT and SNEGSKA (reference sequence). The ends were cut back, 2 bases at V and 7 bases at J, with 6 bases in the middle. The CDR3 length is 11 residues. CDR3 DNA: TGCAGTGCTAGACTTTTAAATGAGCAGTTCTTC. This encodes CSARLLNEQFF.

The chain links TRBV6-5 to TRBJ2-5; D remains ambiguous. V lost 11 bases and J 4 bases, leaving 14 bases between the germline ends. CDR3 length: 12 residues. Germline lookup yields CDR1 MNHEY and CDR2 SVGAGI. CDR3 sequence reads: CASSQVLETQYF. DNA for the CDR3: TGTGCCTCGTCTCAGGTGTTAGAGACCCAGTACTTC.

This CDR3 is CASSLATVPGEQYF. CDR3 nucleotides: TGTGCCAGCAGCTTGGCAACGGTCCCGGGCGAGCAGTACTTC. The rearrangement links TRBV5-4 to TRBJ2-7; D call uncertain. The V gene's germline CDR1 is SGHNT and CDR2 YYREEE (reference sequence). Between the trimmed V and J ends, which lost 0 bases and 6 bases, there was a span of 13 bases. The length of the CDR3 is 14 residues.

This chain uses TRBV24-1 with TRBJ2-5; D could derive from TRBD1 or TRBD2 (5 bases each). The CDR3 covers 13 residues. V lost 4 bases to trimming and J lost 10 bases, with 15 bases between them. The germline V gene has CDR1 KGHDR and CDR2 SFDVKD. CDR3 coding DNA: TGTGCCACCAGTGAAGCCGGGGCCGGGAACCAGTACTTC. Its protein is CATSEAGAGNQYF.

The chain is built from TRBV27 and TRBJ2-3, with D perhaps being TRBD1 or TRBD2 (5 bases each). Trimming left V 6 bases short and J 2 bases short, with 9 bases between. Per germline, CDR1 MNHEY and CDR2 SMNVEV (reference sequence). The CDR3 spans 13 residues. The CDR3 nucleotides are TGTGCCAGCAGACCCGGGGCCACAGATACGCAGTATTTT. This translates into CASRPGATDTQYF.

This clone occurred once. The V and J genes are TRBV7-2 and TRBJ1-3, with 12 bases that match TRBD1. CDR3 size: 17 residues. Germline values: CDR1 SGHTA, CDR2 FQGNSA. The trim removed 0 bases at V and 3 bases at J, leaving 3 bases unmatched. The CDR3 coding sequence is TGTGCCAGCAGCTTAGCCGGGACAGGGGGCTTTGGAAACACCATATATTTT. Protein sequence: CASSLAGTGGFGNTIYF.

The rearrangement joins TRBV14 to TRBJ2-7; unclear D gene. The germline V gene encodes CDR1 SGHDN and CDR2 FVKESK. This CDR3 spans 14 amino acids. V was pared by 0 bases and J by 2 bases, with 8 bases between. The CDR3 loop is CASSQDFGPYEQYF. For the CDR3, the DNA is TGTGCCAGCAGCCAAGACTTCGGCCCCTACGAGCAGTACTTC.

V is TRBV5-1 and J is TRBJ2-3; D is undetermined. The CDR3 has 15 residues. Germline V gene sequence: CDR1 SGHRS, CDR2 YFSETQ. Trimming removed 0 bases from V and 3 bases from J, with 11 bases in between. CDR3 coding DNA: TGCGCCAGCAGCTTGGCCGCGACACTGACAGATACGCAGTATTTT. Protein product: CASSLAATLTDTQYF.

The rearrangement joins TRBV18 to TRBJ1-6, with D possibly being TRBD1 (6 bases). The V gene's germline CDR1 is KGHSH and CDR2 LQKENI. V was cut by 6 bases and J by 0 bases, with 18 bases left in between. The CDR3 contains 18 residues. The CDR3 DNA reads as TGTGCCAGCTCCCAGGGGCCTTCCCCAAGCTCCTATAATTCACCCCTCCACTTT. Translating it yields CASSQGPSPSSYNSPLHF.

This clone has only a few counts. The chain is built from TRBV7-6 and TRBJ2-3; no clear D. The CDR3 covers 12 residues. Trimming left V 3 bases short and J 2 bases short, with 3 bases between. Germline loops: CDR1 SGHVS, CDR2 FNYEAQ. CDR3 residues: CASSFYTDTQYF. The CDR3 DNA reads as TGTGCCAGCAGCTTTTACACAGATACGCAGTATTTT.